This TCR beta chain was obtained from a study of shared clonotypes between healthy human individuals. Whole-study context: The plates for each donor numbered three CD4 naive, three CD4 memory, two CD8 naive and one CD8 memory.

Clones were read by immunoSEQ multiplex PCR, and TCRdb kept only the in-frame ones, dropping some. Of about 980,000 clones listed, roughly 72% are singletons. As to this clone: Its antigen is not known.

The CDR3 extends over 17 amino acids. With V trimmed by 0 bases and J by 7 bases, 11 bases remained unmatched. Germline V lookup: CDR1 SGHDT, CDR2 YYEEEE. Study results and caveats: Across several donors, naive CD4 shared around 5%, naive CD8 3% to 3.5%, memory CD4 over 2%, memory CD8 about 0.4%.

The genes are TRBV5-6 and TRBJ1-2; 11 nucleotides match TRBD1. This TCR derives from a man aged 18 to 30 in good health. Input material: memory CD4+ T cells sorted from blood. Subset specified: CD45RA-negative fraction. In DNA form, the CDR3 reads TGTGCCAGCAGCTTGGCCCGGGACAGGGGGACTTTAGGTGGCTACACCTTC. Translating it yields CASSLARDRGTLGGYTF.